This T cell receptor beta chain was profiled in a study of technical replicates of blood from a handful of donors. The protocol was immunoSEQ multiplex PCR, while the TCRdb copy is restricted to in-frame clones and leaves out a portion. The sample comprises 75,000 to 100,000 clones, just under 95% of which are singletons, and 0.2% to 0.25% rests with the top ten. The V and J ends lost 4 bases and 1 base respectively, with 12 bases between them. The CDR3 is 15 amino acids. Germline loops: CDR1 SGHRS, CDR2 YFSETQ. The TCR originated in a human donor in good health. Material: T cells isolated from PBMCs. The chain carries TRBV5-1 and TRBJ1-3, with TRBD1 as a possible D gene (6 bases). The CDR3 loop is CASSPQGLSGNTIYF. CDR3 DNA sequence: TGCGCCAGCAGCCCACAGGGCCTTTCTGGAAACACCATATATTTT.